What follows describes a single T cell receptor (beta chain). Its antigen remains unidentified. This record comes from a study of shared clonotypes between healthy human individuals. About the research overall: The cohort comprised two women and a few men. Their ages spanned 18 to 49 years.

Only CD45RO-negative cells positively selected for CCR7 counted as naive CD8 cells, so terminally differentiated effector memory CD45RA+ cells were excluded. The donors, all of them Caucasian adults, lived in Nashville, Tennessee. Notes on the study in general: Clonotypes that were shared across several donors made up roughly 5% of naive CD4 clonotypes. Sequencing depth was expected to influence donor clonotype sharing.

Produced via immunoSEQ multiplex PCR; TCRdb's table is partial and in-frame only. The table records around 2.1 million clones, 90% to 95% of them present only once. Sequenced sample: naive CD8+ T cells from PBMCs. This TCR derives from a man aged 18 to 29 in good health. Some clones in this sample may be carry-over from other donors' samples.

In DNA form, the CDR3 reads TGCAGCGTTGTTGGGGACAGGGGGACCGGGGAGCTGTTTTTT. Residues: CSVVGDRGTGELFF. This chain links TRBV29-1 with TRBJ2-2; TRBD1 matches at 11 bases. CDR1 is SQVTM and CDR2 is ANQGSEA in the germline V gene. The CDR3 is 14 amino acids. The V segment lost 4 bases and the J segment 5 bases; nucleotides outside the gene matches: 3.